A selection of T cell receptor beta chains follows, all from one sample in a study of T-cell memory formation after mild COVID-19. Using its own MiXCR run on the 5' RACE reads, TCRdb lists one record per CDR3 protein. The data contain approximately 300,000 distinct CDR3 sequences, 15% to 20% of them singletons. The sample taken for sequencing was PBMCs or a T cell subset sorted from them (not recorded which). The receptors shown here come from a man aged 18 to 30 who had mild COVID-19 (a few samples of this study predate the infection). Cell type and time point are not known. The CDR3 runs from the conserved cysteine through the conserved F or W. The D gene is left open where the match is weak. The size of a clone is reported for some rows only, either as once, few or many, or as a class for expanded clones.

TRBD1	TRBJ2-6	TRBV30	-	TGTGCCTGGAGTCTGACAGGGAATGGGGCCAACGTCCTGACTTTC	CAWSLTGNGANVLTF
-	TRBJ2-1	TRBV6-1	few	TGTGCCAGCAGTGCCGAAGAGTTCAGCTCCTACAATGAGCAGTTCTTC	CASSAEEFSSYNEQFF
-	TRBJ1-1	TRBV9	few	TGTGCCAGCAGCAGGGACCGGGGAGCAATCACTGAAGCTTTCTTT	CASSRDRGAITEAFF
-	TRBJ2-5	TRBV20-1	few	TGCAGTGCTACTATCCAAGAGACCCAGTACTTC	CSATIQETQYF
TRBD2	TRBJ2-3	TRBV2	once	TGTGCCAGCAGTGTAGAGCGGGGGGGCACAGATACGCAGTATTTT	CASSVERGGTDTQYF
-	TRBJ2-1	TRBV7-6	few	TGTGCCAGCAGCTTAGCGCACGGTGCTGAGCAGTTCTTC	CASSLAHGAEQFF
-	TRBJ2-2	TRBV10-2	-	TGCGCCAGCAGTGAACAGGGATTTACCGGGGAGCTGTTTTTT	CASSEQGFTGELFF
-	TRBJ2-4	TRBV18	few	TGTGCCAGCTCACCAGACAGGGCCAAAAACATTCAGTACTTC	CASSPDRAKNIQYF
TRBD1	TRBJ2-3	TRBV2	few	TGTGCCAGCAGTGAATCGGGCAGGGGGCGAGATACGCAGTATTTT	CASSESGRGRDTQYF
-	TRBJ2-2	TRBV6-2/TRBV6-3	few	TGTGCCAGCAGTTACCGCGGGGGCTGGACCGGGGAGCTGTTTTTT	CASSYRGGWTGELFF
-	TRBJ2-1	TRBV5-5	many	TGTGCCAGCAGCACGCCGGGGAGGGGGCTATACAATGAGCAGTTCTTC	CASSTPGRGLYNEQFF
-	TRBJ2-5	TRBV25-1	-	TGTGCCAGCAGTGAAAGGGGGGGGGCACAAGAGACCCAGTACTTC	CASSERGGAQETQYF
-	TRBJ2-3	TRBV7-2	few	TGTGCCAGCAGCATAGCGCCGGGACTCCTTTCAGATACGCAGTATTTT	CASSIAPGLLSDTQYF
TRBD2	TRBJ2-5	TRBV7-6	-	TGTGCCAGCAGCTTGGGACTAGCTGGCTTCGGGGAGACCCAGTACTTC	CASSLGLAGFGETQYF
TRBD1	TRBJ2-7	TRBV6-5	few	TGTGCCAGCATGCGGACAGGGAAATTCTACGAGCAGTACTTC	CASMRTGKFYEQYF
TRBD2	TRBJ2-5	TRBV12-3/TRBV12-4	-	TGTGCCAGCAGCGGACTAGCGGGGGGCCAAGAGACCCAGTACTTC	CASSGLAGGQETQYF
TRBD1	TRBJ1-5	TRBV6-2/TRBV6-3	few	TGTGCCAGCAGTTCGCCCTCAGGGGGCTACAATCAGCCCCAGCATTTT	CASSSPSGGYNQPQHF
-	TRBJ1-5	TRBV12-3/TRBV12-4	-	TGTGCCAGCAGCCGGACATTGGGCAATCAGCCCCAGCATTTT	CASSRTLGNQPQHF
-	TRBJ2-5	TRBV20-1	-	TGCAGTGCTAGCGGGCAGGTGACGATCCAAGAGACCCAGTACTTC	CSASGQVTIQETQYF
-	TRBJ1-2	TRBV7-2	-	TGTGCCAGCAGCTTAAGCATGGGGACTCTTCACTATGGCTACACCTTC	CASSLSMGTLHYGYTF
TRBD1	TRBJ1-2	TRBV6-1	few	TGTGCCAGCAGTGAAGGTACAGGGGGCAGGAATGGCTACACCTTC	CASSEGTGGRNGYTF
-	TRBJ1-2	TRBV6-5	few	TGTGCCAGCAGTTACTCCCGACAGGCCGTATATGGCTACACCTTC	CASSYSRQAVYGYTF
-	TRBJ2-5	TRBV29-1	-	TGCAGCGTTGCGACAGATCCAGAGACCCAGTACTTC	CSVATDPETQYF
TRBD1	TRBJ2-1	TRBV4-2	few	TGTGCCAGCAGCCAACCTCGACAGGGCCAGGTATACAATGAGCAGTTCTTC	CASSQPRQGQVYNEQFF
-	TRBJ2-2	TRBV6-5	-	TGTGCCAGCGGGAAGGGTCCTGGACAGAACACCGGGGAGCTGTTTTTT	CASGKGPGQNTGELFF
-	TRBJ2-3	TRBV29-1	few	TGCAGCGTTGAAGGGGACACAGATACGCAGTATTTT	CSVEGDTDTQYF
-	TRBJ2-5	TRBV4-2	few	TGTGCCAGCAGCCAAGGGACCCGCACCCAAGAGACCCAGTACTTC	CASSQGTRTQETQYF
-	TRBJ1-4	TRBV20-1	-	TGCAGTGCTATACCTAATCCGACAGGAAGTGAAAAACTGTTTTTT	CSAIPNPTGSEKLFF
-	TRBJ1-3	TRBV6-1	few	TGTGCCAGCAGGCGACAGGTCAGCTCTGGAAACACCATATATTTT	CASRRQVSSGNTIYF
-	TRBJ1-1	TRBV19	few	TGTGCCACCTCGGGACTCCTGAACACTGAAGCTTTCTTT	CATSGLLNTEAFF
-	TRBJ1-1	TRBV12-3/TRBV12-4	-	TGTGCCAGCAGTTCCTACAGGGCGGCTTTCTTT	CASSSYRAAFF
-	TRBJ1-2	TRBV6-1	few	TGTGCCAGCGGCACCTCTATCGGCTACACCTTC	CASGTSIGYTF
TRBD1	TRBJ1-3	TRBV20-1	-	TGCAGTGCTACACCCGACAGGGGGCCGGGAAACACCATATATTTT	CSATPDRGPGNTIYF
-	TRBJ2-1	TRBV25-1	few	TGTGCCAGCAGTAAAAATTGGGACCGAGGGGGTGAGCAGTTCTTC	CASSKNWDRGGEQFF
-	TRBJ2-2	TRBV4-1	many	TGCGCCAGCAGCGCGATAGGATCCGCCGGGGAGCTGTTTTTT	CASSAIGSAGELFF
TRBD1	TRBJ2-5	TRBV15	-	TGTGCCACCAGCAGTCGTGGACAGGGACAAGAGACCCAGTACTTC	CATSSRGQGQETQYF
-	TRBJ2-1	TRBV7-6	-	TGTGCCAGCAGCTTACTCGGGGGTGGTGAGCAGTTCTTC	CASSLLGGGEQFF
-	TRBJ1-2	TRBV4-1	-	TGCGCCAGCAGCCAAGACAGGGACTTTGGCTATGGCTACACCTTC	CASSQDRDFGYGYTF
TRBD1	TRBJ1-1	TRBV10-3	few	TGTGCCATCAGTGGGACAGGTTTATTCACTGAAGCTTTCTTT	CAISGTGLFTEAFF
-	TRBJ2-3	TRBV12-3/TRBV12-4	-	TGTGCCAGCAAACCGGGGACAGATACGCAGTATTTT	CASKPGTDTQYF
TRBD2	TRBJ2-7	TRBV20-1	few	TGCAGTGCTAGTGGGCTAGCGGGGGGTAACCTACTGCGAATTTACGAGCAGTACTTC	CSASGLAGGNLLRIYEQYF
-	TRBJ2-3	TRBV27	-	TGTGCCAGCAGTTCCCCCCGGGGTACCACAGATACGCAGTATTTT	CASSSPRGTTDTQYF
-	TRBJ1-1	TRBV4-1	-	TGCGCCAGCAGCCACTATATCACCATGAACACTGAAGCTTTCTTT	CASSHYITMNTEAFF
TRBD1	TRBJ1-6	TRBV6-6	-	TGTGCCAGCAGCAGACCGGGACAGGCGAATTCACCCCTCCACTTT	CASSRPGQANSPLHF
TRBD1	TRBJ1-1	TRBV9	-	TGTGCCAGCAGCGGCGTCCAGGGGGCCGGCACTGAAGCTTTCTTT	CASSGVQGAGTEAFF
-	TRBJ1-6	TRBV4-3	-	TGCGCCAGCAGCCAAGATTGGACGGGGAATTCACCCCTCCACTTT	CASSQDWTGNSPLHF
TRBD1	TRBJ1-1	TRBV6-2/TRBV6-3	-	TGTGCCAGCAGCGGCGACAGGGAGGCTAAGAACACTGAAGCTTTCTTT	CASSGDREAKNTEAFF
TRBD1	TRBJ2-3	TRBV10-2	few	TGCGCCAGCAGTGCGGCAGGGGGTAAGGCAGATACGCAGTATTTT	CASSAAGGKADTQYF
TRBD2	TRBJ2-3	TRBV5-6	few	TGTGCCAGCAGCTTGGTGGGACTAGCGGGCCCGTTAGGCACAGATACGCAGTATTTT	CASSLVGLAGPLGTDTQYF
TRBD2	TRBJ2-3	TRBV9	many	TGTGCCAGCAGCGCGACTAGCGGCACAGATACGCAGTATTTT	CASSATSGTDTQYF
-	TRBJ2-2	TRBV7-2	-	TGTGCCAGCAGCTTTCAGCTCACCGGGGAGCTGTTTTTT	CASSFQLTGELFF
-	TRBJ2-5	TRBV7-2	many	TGTGCCAGCAGCCAGAGGTGGTCCCAAGAGACCCAGTACTTC	CASSQRWSQETQYF
TRBD2	TRBJ2-7	TRBV11-2	few	TGTGCCAGCAGCTCCAGGACTAGCGGGGGGCGCTCCTACGAGCAGTACTTC	CASSSRTSGGRSYEQYF
-	TRBJ2-2	TRBV10-3	-	TGTGCCATCAAGTCCGGACAGAACACCGGGGAGCTGTTTTTT	CAIKSGQNTGELFF
-	TRBJ2-1	TRBV4-1	-	TGCGCCAGCAGCCAAGACAGATACATTAGTAATGAGCAGTTCTTC	CASSQDRYISNEQFF
-	TRBJ2-1	TRBV11-3	-	TGTGCCAGCAGCTTCGAGGGCGGTTCCTACAATGAGCAGTTCTTC	CASSFEGGSYNEQFF
-	TRBJ2-5	TRBV11-2	-	TGTGCCAGCAGCTTAGATGTTGGGACCCAGTACTTC	CASSLDVGTQYF
-	TRBJ2-3	TRBV20-1	few	TGCAGTGCTCCCTGGGGCGCGGCTAGCACAGTTACGCAGTATTTT	CSAPWGAASTVTQYF
-	TRBJ1-5	TRBV4-3	-	TGCGCCAGCAGCCAAGATCCGGGACCAAATCAGCCCCAGCATTTT	CASSQDPGPNQPQHF
-	TRBJ1-2	TRBV6-5	many	TGTGCCAGCAGTTACTCAGCGGGCGGAACTGGCTACACCTTC	CASSYSAGGTGYTF